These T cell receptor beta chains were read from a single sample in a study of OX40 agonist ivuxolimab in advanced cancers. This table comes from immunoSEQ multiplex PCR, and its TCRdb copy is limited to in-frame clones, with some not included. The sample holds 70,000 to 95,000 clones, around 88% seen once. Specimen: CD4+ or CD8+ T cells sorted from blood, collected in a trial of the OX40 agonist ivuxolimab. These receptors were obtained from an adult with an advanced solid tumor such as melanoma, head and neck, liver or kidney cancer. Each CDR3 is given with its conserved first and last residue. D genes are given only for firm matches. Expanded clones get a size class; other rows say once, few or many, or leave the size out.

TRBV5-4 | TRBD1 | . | CASSLVPGGVDTQYF
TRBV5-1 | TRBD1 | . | CASSLEGSQGGGYTF
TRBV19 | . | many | CASSSAMDEQFF
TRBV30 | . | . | CAWSDPSQANYGYTF
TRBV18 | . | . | CASSPPGRGNEQFF
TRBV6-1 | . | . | CASREDYEQYF
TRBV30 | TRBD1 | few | CAWSRQGGTEAFF
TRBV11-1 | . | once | CASSLYRATDTQYF
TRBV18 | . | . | CASSPPGGATYEQYF
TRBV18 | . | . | CASSPSAPPREQFF
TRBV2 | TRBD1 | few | CASSRQGGNTGELFF
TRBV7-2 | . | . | CASSGYNIQYF
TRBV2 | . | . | CASTEGKGSYNEQFF
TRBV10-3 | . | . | CAISVPDREGEQYF
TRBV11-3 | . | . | CASSRGLRDIQYF
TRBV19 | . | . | CASSRLTYGYTF
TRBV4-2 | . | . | CASSQDKGDQPQHF
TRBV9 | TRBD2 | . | CASSVVSGGTTDTQYF
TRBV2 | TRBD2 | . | CASSVAGGPTGELFF
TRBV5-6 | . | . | CASSLGGIRTEAFF
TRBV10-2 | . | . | CASSVKNNEQFF
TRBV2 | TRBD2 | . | CASSPRRAGAKNEQFF
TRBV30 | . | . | CAWSVQGPGEQFF
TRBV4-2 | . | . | CASSQEEHAFGNTIYF
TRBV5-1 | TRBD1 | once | CAGSARPGTGSGELFF
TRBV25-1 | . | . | CATQGAGVINEQFF
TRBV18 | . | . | CASSPGVSYEQYF
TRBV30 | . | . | CAWRSPPGVTQYF
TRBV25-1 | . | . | CASSDAAGRYNEQFF
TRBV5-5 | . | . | CASSLRVDQPQHF
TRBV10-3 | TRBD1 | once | CAISDGQGLNQPQHF
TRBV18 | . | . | CASSEGRSNQPQHF
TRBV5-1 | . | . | CASSAGANTGELFF
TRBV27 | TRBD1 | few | CASTRQGATEAFF
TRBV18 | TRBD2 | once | CASSPSSGGLSYEQYF
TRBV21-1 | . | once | CAGTYEQYF
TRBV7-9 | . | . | CASSFQGRTEAFF
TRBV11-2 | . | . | CASSLVPAGITYNEQFF
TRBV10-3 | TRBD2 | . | CAISSTSGRANEQYF
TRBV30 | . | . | CAWSRARMNTEAFF
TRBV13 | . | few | CASSLGGKGSNQPQHF
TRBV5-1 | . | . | CASSLGAGRYNEQFF
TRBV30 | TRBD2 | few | CAWKRGAGNEQFF
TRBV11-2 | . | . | CASSLRLGEQYF
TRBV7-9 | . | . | CASSTGLVGAEQETQYF
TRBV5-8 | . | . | CASSLQAANYGYTF
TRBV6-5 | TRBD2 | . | CASSGAGGASYEQYF
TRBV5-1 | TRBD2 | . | CASSLDPSGSSATQYF
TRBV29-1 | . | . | CSVAGSRETQYF
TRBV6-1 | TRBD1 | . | CASSGTGRSTEAFF